This TCR beta chain was captured in a study of blood T cells in healthy people across ages. General observations from the study: Per million T cells, TCR beta diversity dropped roughly linearly as age increased. Among long-lived donors, naive CD4+ cells were more numerous and diversity higher than in aged donors.

Sample-barcoded 5' priming and a J-beta primer mix drove a second PCR of about 6 to 12 cycles. Samples each returned at least 3 million CDR3-containing paired-end reads. TCRdb reprocessed the 5' RACE reads via MiXCR and lists one record per CDR3 protein. The sample has fewer than 2,000,000 distinct CDR3 sequences, around 35% seen once. On this clonotype itself: Its antigen remains unknown. At one boundary the junction diverges from the germline segment, which might be a read error.

The CDR3 contains 14 residues. Germline CDR1 is SGHAT and CDR2 is FQDESV (reference sequence). Input material: blood. This chain joins TRBV11-1 and TRBJ2-5; D gene ambiguous. The J call is in doubt because the DNA end fits TRBJ2-7 better. This TCR was recovered from a woman in her 30s in good health. As DNA, the CDR3 is TGTGCCAGCAACTTAGGCGCACTAAACTACGAGCAGTACTTC. Its protein is CASNLGALNYEQYF.